Presented here are 11 T cell receptor beta chains from one specimen sequenced in a study of CD8+ T cells in alopecia areata. Once RNA had been extracted, it was reverse transcribed into cDNA to act as the sequencing template. Generated by immunoSEQ multiplex PCR, the TCRdb table keeps only in-frame clones and is missing some. The repertoire holds 190,000 or so clones, with about three fifths as singletons. Regarding treatment: oral pan-JAK inhibitor, 5-10 mg twice daily. The sequencing here drew on CD8+ T cells sorted from blood, taken at week 24, from a patient treated with tofacitinib. The source of these receptors is a human donor with alopecia areata.

Comment on this clone: The junction differs from germline at one of its ends, possibly a read error. The J gene is TRBJ2-3, the V gene TRBV7-7; unclear D gene. CDR3 length equals 13 residues. Germline-derived CDR1 and CDR2 are SSHAT and FNYEAQ (reference sequence). The CDR3 DNA reads TGTGCTAGCAGTTATCGGTTAACAGATACGCAGTATTTT. It yields the protein CASSYRLTDTQYF.

This clone has only one observation. The V call is TRBV4-1, the J call TRBJ2-1; D might be TRBD2 (6 bases). Trimming removed 2 bases at V and 5 bases at J, with 10 bases between. Germline V gene data show CDR1 as MGHRA and CDR2 as YSYEKL. CDR3 length: 14 amino acids. Written as DNA, the CDR3 is TGCGCCAGCAGCCAATTAGGAGGGAACAATGAGCAGTTCTTC. This sequence encodes CASSQLGGNNEQFF.

This clone was detected a few times. The DNA of the CDR3 is TGTGCCAGCAGTAACGTCCATCTCTCCTACGAGCAGTACTTC. This encodes CASSNVHLSYEQYF. The chain joins TRBV27 to TRBJ2-7; D remains ambiguous. Germline V CDR1 and CDR2: MNHEY, SMNVEV (reference sequence). V was shortened by 5 bases and J by 0 bases, with 11 bases between the two germline ends. This CDR3 region has 14 residues.

The chain joins TRBV29-1 to TRBJ1-2, with D unclear. This CDR3 is 11 amino acids long. Germline V gene sequence: CDR1 SQVTM, CDR2 ANQGSEA. Trimming stripped 5 bases from V and 2 bases from J, with 6 bases between. The CDR3 nucleotides read TGCAGCGTTCCCAGAAACTATGGCTACACCTTC. It codes for CSVPRNYGYTF. The whole variable domain, filled in from reference TRBV29-1 and TRBJ1-2, reads SAVISQKPSRDICQRGTSLTIQCQVDSQVTMMFWYRQQPGQSLTLIATANQGSEATYESGFVIDKFPISRPNLTFSTLTVSNMSPEDSSIYLCSVPRNYGYTFGSGTRLTVV.

The chain combines TRBV29-1 with TRBJ2-7, with TRBD2 as a possible D gene (7 bases). Germline assignment: CDR1 SQVTM and CDR2 ANQGSEA. The CDR3 runs to 14 residues. Trimming pared 1 base from V and 2 bases from J, leaving 12 bases between. The CDR3 DNA follows: TGCAGCGTTGAAGGGAGGGGGGGAACCTACGAGCAGTACTTC. Translation: CSVEGRGGTYEQYF.

The rearrangement uses TRBV27 and TRBJ2-5, with 8 bases fitting TRBD2. V lost 11 bases, J lost 4 bases, and 6 bases stayed unmatched. Germline CDR1 reads MNHEY; CDR2 reads SMNVEV (reference sequence). The CDR3 totals 12 residues. The CDR3 sequence: CARGGTGETQYF. In DNA, the CDR3 is TGTGCCCGCGGGGGGACGGGAGAGACCCAGTACTTC.

This clone appeared a few times. The chain links TRBV29-1 to TRBJ2-2; D not certain. The V and J ends lost 5 bases and 4 bases respectively, with 14 bases between them. From germline, CDR1 is SQVTM and CDR2 ANQGSEA. This CDR3 spans 14 amino acids. The CDR3 loop reads CSVSNPLGTGELFF. CDR3 DNA sequence: TGCAGCGTTAGTAACCCCCTGGGCACCGGGGAGCTGTTTTTT.

The chain is built from TRBV30 and TRBJ2-7, with D hard to call. There are 14 residues in the CDR3. Trimming removed 0 bases at V and 2 bases at J, with 11 bases between. Germline V lookup: CDR1 GTSNPN, CDR2 SVGIG (reference sequence). The CDR3 spells CAWSVGPQAYEQYF. CDR3 nucleotides: TGTGCCTGGAGTGTCGGACCCCAAGCCTACGAGCAGTACTTC. The full variable domain, with the rest looked up from reference TRBV30 and TRBJ2-7, is SQTIHQWPATLVQPVGSPLSLECTVEGTSNPNLYWYRQAAGRGLQLLFYSVGIGQISSEVPQNLSASRPQDRQFILSSKKLLLSDSGFYLCAWSVGPQAYEQYFGPGTRLTVT.

The chain has TRBV5-6 and TRBJ1-5; D is possibly TRBD1 (6 bases). This CDR3 is built from 15 residues. Deletions cut 4 bases from V and 3 bases from J, with 14 bases between. Germline V CDR1 and CDR2: SGHDT, YYEEEE. CDR3 residues: CASSGRTVLNQPQHF. CDR3 sequence (DNA): TGTGCCAGCAGCGGCCGGACAGTCCTCAATCAGCCCCAGCATTTT.

A few counts support this clone. V is TRBV12-5 and J is TRBJ2-1; D remains ambiguous. Trimming took 6 bases from V and 3 from J, leaving 9 bases between them. The germline V gene has CDR1 LGHNT and CDR2 FRNRAP. This CDR3 spans 13 amino acids. CDR3 nucleotides: TGTGCTAGTGGACCCGACTTCTACAATGAGCAGTTCTTC. Protein product: CASGPDFYNEQFF.

The rearrangement links TRBV29-1 to TRBJ1-2; TRBD1 agrees at 7 bases. CDR1 is SQVTM and CDR2 is ANQGSEA in the germline V gene. With V trimmed by 5 bases and J by 4 bases, 4 bases remained unmatched. This CDR3 is built from 12 residues. CDR3 loop: CSVSRGRYGYTF. The CDR3 region has the DNA TGCAGCGTTTCTAGGGGGCGCTATGGCTACACCTTC.